The 5 T cell receptor beta chains presented below share a single source sample, sequenced in a study of CD8 T cells in ankylosing spondylitis. A single record per CDR3 protein comes from TCRdb applying MiXCR to the 5' RACE reads. The sample has 250,000 to 400,000 distinct CDR3 sequences, 9.5% to 13% seen once. The specimen sequenced was blood, either unsorted or a sorted T cell fraction (not recorded which). The receptors were sampled from a female donor with ankylosing spondylitis or in good health (not recorded which).

This clonotype appeared a few times. DNA for the CDR3: TGCAGTGCTAGACACGGCTATGGTGGTGTGAATGAGCAGTTCTTC. Translated: CSARHGYGGVNEQFF. This chain connects TRBV20-1 to TRBJ2-1; D gene unclear. Trimming stripped 2 bases from V and 7 bases from J, with 18 bases between. The CDR3 runs to 15 residues. Germline loops: CDR1 DFQATT, CDR2 SNEGSKA (reference sequence).

There are many counts of this clonotype. This sequence joins TRBV28 and TRBJ1-5; D uncertain. The CDR3 spans 12 residues. Germline lookup yields CDR1 MDHEN and CDR2 SYDVKM. V lost 6 bases and J 6 bases, leaving 9 bases between the germline ends. The CDR3 DNA is TGTGCCAGCAGCCTCGGGGTTCAGCCCCAGCATTTT. Translating gives CASSLGVQPQHF. The full variable domain, completed using reference TRBV28 and TRBJ1-5, is DVKVTQSSRYLVKRTGEKVFLECVQDMDHENMFWYRQDPGLGLRLIYFSYDVKMKEKGDIPEGYSVSREKKERFSLILESASTNQTSMYLCASSLGVQPQHFGDGTRLSIL.

This clonotype was seen many times. This chain joins TRBV4-2 and TRBJ1-1, with TRBD1 matching 8 bases. The CDR3 is made up of 14 amino acids. V trimming: 4 bases; J trimming: 4 bases; junction bases outside the gene matches: 5. The germline V gene has CDR1 LGHNA and CDR2 YNFKEQ. The CDR3 DNA is TGTGCCAGCAGCCGGGAGACAGGGGTCACTGAAGCTTTCTTT. Its protein is CASSRETGVTEAFF.

At least ten counts were recorded for this clonotype. The chain has TRBV4-3 and TRBJ2-7, with 7 bases matching TRBD2. Germline CDR1 is LGHNA and CDR2 is YSLEER. The CDR3 has 15 residues. J gave up 4 bases and V 4 bases, and 10 bases lay outside the gene matches. CDR3 region: CASSPMAGAEYEQYF. Here the CDR3 DNA reads TGCGCCAGCAGCCCCATGGCGGGAGCGGAGTACGAGCAGTACTTC.

This clonotype was detected many times. This sequence joins TRBV29-1 and TRBJ2-1; D is ambiguous. V was trimmed by 8 bases and J by 0 bases, leaving 14 bases between them. Germline lookup yields CDR1 SQVTM and CDR2 ANQGSEA. CDR3 length: 14 amino acids. The CDR3 DNA reads as TGCAGCTTGACCCTAGGAAGCTCCTACAATGAGCAGTTCTTC. Translation gives CSLTLGSSYNEQFF.